The source of this T cell receptor beta chain is a study of blood T cell repertoires in COVID-19. The CDR3 spans 16 residues. V was pared by 0 bases and J by 6 bases, with 8 bases of the junction left unmatched. CDR1 is SGDLS, CDR2 YYNGEE, per germline. Seattle's enrolled individuals joined amid active infection and were then monitored longitudinally. Original methodology: Reference gene primer amplification in the assay estimated nucleated cell counts. Repertoires were generated with immunoSEQ multiplex PCR, while TCRdb's copy carries only in-frame clones and drops some. V and J calls and clone size come straight from that table; D and trimming were deduced from the DNA. Among 55,000 or so clones listed, 87% were seen once.

The sequence was obtained from a woman in her sixties with COVID-19, enrolled during active disease. The sequencing input was peripheral blood. The chain joins TRBV9 to TRBJ1-3; 8 bases align to TRBD1. The CDR3 DNA reads TGTGCCAGCAGCGTAGTGCCAGGGGGCAGTGAAAACACCATATATTTT. This sequence encodes CASSVVPGGSENTIYF.